These 13 T cell receptor beta chains were sequenced from one sample in a study of cytomegalovirus exposure and HLA in healthy donors. Primers for the PCR totalled 60 Vbeta and 13 Jbeta. Profiled with immunoSEQ multiplex PCR; TCRdb holds only in-frame clones, not every one. The sample shows some 80,000 clones, roughly four fifths of them seen only once. Sequenced input: PBMCs. The receptors come from a human donor in good health.

This rearrangement joins TRBV7-9 to TRBJ2-5, with D maybe TRBD2 (5 bases). The CDR3 contains 15 residues. Looked up from germline, CDR1 is SEHNR and CDR2 is FQNEAQ (reference sequence). Trimming took off 5 bases at V and 5 bases at J, with 18 bases between the two ends. In nucleotides, the CDR3 is TGTGCCAGCAGCACAGCCGGGATCGAGAGGGAGACCCAGTACTTC. Protein product: CASSTAGIERETQYF.

The chain employs TRBV7-9 and TRBJ1-4, with 7 positions matching TRBD1. V dropped 7 bases and J dropped 8; count of bases not matched to a gene: 13. There are 15 residues in the CDR3. Germline CDR1 is SEHNR and CDR2 is FQNEAQ (reference sequence). The chain's CDR3 is CASTIQSGGWEKLFF. The CDR3, as DNA: TGTGCCAGCACGATCCAATCAGGGGGTTGGGAAAAACTGTTTTTT.

This clone turned up a few times. V gene TRBV19 combines with J gene TRBJ1-6; unclear D gene. Germline lookup yields CDR1 LNHDA and CDR2 SQIVND (reference sequence). Trimming left V 5 bases short and J 5 bases short, with 7 bases between. CDR3 size: 13 residues. CDR3 nucleotide sequence: TGTGCCAGTAGTCCGGGTAATAATTCACCCCTCCACTTT. This codes for CASSPGNNSPLHF.

This chain links TRBV5-6 with TRBJ1-2; 8 bases fit TRBD1. The CDR3 runs to 14 residues. V lost 4 bases to trimming and J lost 2 bases; unmatched junction nucleotides: 4. Germline CDR1 reads SGHDT; CDR2 reads YYEEEE. Here the CDR3 reads CASSRPGGNYGYTF. CDR3 nucleotide sequence: TGTGCCAGCAGCCGGCCAGGGGGCAACTATGGCTACACCTTC.

This chain joins TRBV20-1 and TRBJ2-1; the D is unclear. The CDR3 contains 11 residues. V was shortened by 6 bases and J by 7 bases, with 10 bases between the two germline ends. From germline, CDR1 is DFQATT and CDR2 SNEGSKA (reference sequence). CDR3 nucleotide sequence: TGCAGTGCCTGGAGCAGTAATGAGCAGTTCTTC. Translated, it gives CSAWSSNEQFF.

The rearrangement joins TRBV30 to TRBJ2-1; TRBD2 matches 7 bases. The CDR3 is 17 amino acids. V gave up 3 bases and J gave up 0 bases; unmatched junction bases: 11. Per germline, CDR1 GTSNPN and CDR2 SVGIG (reference sequence). CDR3 amino acids: CAWSVLGDYSSYNEQFF. In DNA form, the CDR3 reads TGTGCCTGGAGCGTGTTGGGGGACTACAGCTCCTACAATGAGCAGTTCTTC.

The chain combines TRBV9 with TRBJ2-1, with D unresolved. Germline V gives CDR1 SGDLS, CDR2 YYNGEE. V was trimmed by 4 bases and J by 5 bases, leaving 16 bases between them. The CDR3 totals 15 residues. CDR3: CASSLFSRSDNEQFF. CDR3 in DNA: TGTGCCAGCAGCTTGTTCTCTCGTTCCGACAATGAGCAGTTCTTC.

The chain links TRBV7-9 to TRBJ2-7; 12 bases are shared with TRBD1. Looked up from germline, CDR1 is SEHNR and CDR2 is FQNEAQ (reference sequence). Trimming took 4 bases from V and 0 from J; bases not matched to a gene: 4. The length of the CDR3 is 16 residues. CDR3 amino acids: CASSWDRGPGSYEQYF. As DNA, the CDR3 is TGTGCCAGCAGCTGGGACAGGGGGCCCGGCTCCTACGAGCAGTACTTC.

The chain employs TRBV6-6 and TRBJ2-7; possibly TRBD1 for D (6 bases). Germline V CDR1 and CDR2: MNHNY, SVGAGI (reference sequence). The ends were cut back, 5 bases at V and 4 bases at J, with 9 bases in the middle. The CDR3 totals 12 residues. CDR3 residues: CASSPTGYEQYF. CDR3 DNA sequence: TGTGCCAGCAGTCCCACAGGGTACGAGCAGTACTTC.

The rearrangement joins TRBV2 to TRBJ1-3, with D uncertain. The CDR3 runs to 15 residues. The V end lost 5 bases, the J end lost 0 bases, and 11 bases lay between the germline ends. Germline lookup yields CDR1 SNHLY and CDR2 FYNNEI. The CDR3 DNA follows: TGTGCCAGCAGTTCGCGCGGGATCTCTGGAAACACCATATATTTT. Amino acid sequence: CASSSRGISGNTIYF.

The chain couples TRBV10-1 to TRBJ2-7; tentative D call: TRBD1 (6 bases). The CDR3 totals 13 residues. Germline assignment: CDR1 WNHNN and CDR2 SYGVQD (reference sequence). Trimming stripped 3 bases from V and 5 bases from J, with 11 bases between. The CDR3 sequence: CASSDRGNNEQYF. The CDR3 bases are TGCGCCAGCAGTGACAGGGGTAACAACGAGCAGTACTTC.

The V call is TRBV18, the J call TRBJ2-5, with D tentatively TRBD1 (6 bases). The germline V gene has CDR1 KGHSH and CDR2 LQKENI. The CDR3 loop spans 13 amino acids. Deletions cut 6 bases from V and 1 base from J, with 9 bases between. The CDR3 here is CASSRDIQETQYF. The CDR3 bases are TGTGCCAGCTCCCGGGACATCCAAGAGACCCAGTACTTC.

This clone was counted a single time. This chain joins TRBV30 and TRBJ2-7, with D uncertain. Germline CDR1 is GTSNPN and CDR2 is SVGIG (reference sequence). The CDR3 contains 11 residues. The V end lost 2 bases, the J end lost 2 bases, and 4 bases lay between the germline ends. CDR3 amino acids: CAWSIAYEQYF. The CDR3 DNA is TGTGCCTGGAGTATCGCCTACGAGCAGTACTTC.